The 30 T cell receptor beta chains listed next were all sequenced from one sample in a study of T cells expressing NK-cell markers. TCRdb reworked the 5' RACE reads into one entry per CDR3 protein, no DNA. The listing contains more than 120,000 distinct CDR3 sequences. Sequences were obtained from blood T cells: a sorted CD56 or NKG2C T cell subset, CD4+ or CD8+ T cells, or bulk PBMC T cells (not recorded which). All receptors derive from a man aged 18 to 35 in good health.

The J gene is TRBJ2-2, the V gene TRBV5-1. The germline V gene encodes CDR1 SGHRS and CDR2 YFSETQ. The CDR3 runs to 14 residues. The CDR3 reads CASSLANPTGELFF.

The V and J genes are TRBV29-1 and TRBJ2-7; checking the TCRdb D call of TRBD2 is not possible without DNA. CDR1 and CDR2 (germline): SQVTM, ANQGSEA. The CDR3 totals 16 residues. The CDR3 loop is CSVSGGPGTSVTEQYF.

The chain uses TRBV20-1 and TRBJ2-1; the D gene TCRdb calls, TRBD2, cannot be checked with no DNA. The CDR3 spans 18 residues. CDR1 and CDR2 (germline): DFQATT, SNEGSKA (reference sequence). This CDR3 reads CSATPGLAGASSYNEQFF.

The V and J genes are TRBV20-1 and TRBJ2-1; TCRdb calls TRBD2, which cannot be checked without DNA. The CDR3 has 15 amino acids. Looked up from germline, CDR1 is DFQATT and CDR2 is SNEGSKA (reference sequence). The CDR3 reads CSARDPSGSWGEQFF.

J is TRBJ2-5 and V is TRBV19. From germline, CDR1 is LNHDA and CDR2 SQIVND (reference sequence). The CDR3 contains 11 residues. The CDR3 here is CASSKRETQYF.

CDR3 in amino acids: CSAKGLADTYEQYF. This chain uses TRBV20-1 with TRBJ2-7; absent DNA, TCRdb's TRBD2 call cannot be checked. Germline loops: CDR1 DFQATT, CDR2 SNEGSKA (reference sequence). The CDR3 is 14 amino acids.

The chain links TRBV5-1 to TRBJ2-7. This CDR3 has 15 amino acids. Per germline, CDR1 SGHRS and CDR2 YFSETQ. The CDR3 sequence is CASSLELVSGYEQYF.

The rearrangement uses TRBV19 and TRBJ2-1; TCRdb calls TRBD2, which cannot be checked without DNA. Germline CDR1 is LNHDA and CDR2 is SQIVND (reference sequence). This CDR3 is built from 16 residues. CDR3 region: CASSASGTSGYNEQFF.

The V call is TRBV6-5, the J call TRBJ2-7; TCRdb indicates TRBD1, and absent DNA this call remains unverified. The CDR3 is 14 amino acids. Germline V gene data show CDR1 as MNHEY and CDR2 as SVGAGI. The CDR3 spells CASSYGAGPYEQYF.

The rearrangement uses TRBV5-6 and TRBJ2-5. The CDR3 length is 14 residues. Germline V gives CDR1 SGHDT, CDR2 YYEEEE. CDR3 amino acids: CASSFFTDEETQYF.

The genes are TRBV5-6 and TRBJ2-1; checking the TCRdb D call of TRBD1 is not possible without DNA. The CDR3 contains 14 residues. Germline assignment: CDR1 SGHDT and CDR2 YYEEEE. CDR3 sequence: CASSFDREPNEQFF.

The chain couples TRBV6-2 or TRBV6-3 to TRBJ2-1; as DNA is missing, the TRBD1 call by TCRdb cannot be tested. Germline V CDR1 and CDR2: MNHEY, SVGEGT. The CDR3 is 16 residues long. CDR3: CASSFGQGSSYNEQFF.

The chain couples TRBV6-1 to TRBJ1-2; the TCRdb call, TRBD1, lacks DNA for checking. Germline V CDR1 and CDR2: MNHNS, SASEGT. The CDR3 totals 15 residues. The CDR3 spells CASSATGGANYGYTF.

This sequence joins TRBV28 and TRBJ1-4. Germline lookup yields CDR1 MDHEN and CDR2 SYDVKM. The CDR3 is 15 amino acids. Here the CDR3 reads CASSSTIQLNEKLFF.

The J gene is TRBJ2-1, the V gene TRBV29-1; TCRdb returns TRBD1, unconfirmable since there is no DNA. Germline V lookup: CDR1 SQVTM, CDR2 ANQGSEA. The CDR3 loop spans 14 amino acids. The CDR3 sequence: CSANDGTGDNEQFF.

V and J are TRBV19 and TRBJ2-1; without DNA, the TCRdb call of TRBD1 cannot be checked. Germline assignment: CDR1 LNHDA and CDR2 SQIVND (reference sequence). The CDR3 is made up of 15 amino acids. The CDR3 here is CASSPRGSGYNEQFF. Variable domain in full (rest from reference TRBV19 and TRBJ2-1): DGGITQSPKYLFRKEGQNVTLSCEQNLNHDAMYWYRQDPGQGLRLIYYSQIVNDFQKGDIAEGYSVSREKKESFPLTVTSAQKNPTAFYLCASSPRGSGYNEQFFGPGTRLTVL.

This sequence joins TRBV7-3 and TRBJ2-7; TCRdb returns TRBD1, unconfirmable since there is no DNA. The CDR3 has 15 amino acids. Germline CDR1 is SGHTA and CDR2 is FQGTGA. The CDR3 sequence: CASSLSGGEHYEQYF.

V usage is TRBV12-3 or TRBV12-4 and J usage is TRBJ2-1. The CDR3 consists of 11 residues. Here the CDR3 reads CASSFENKQFF.

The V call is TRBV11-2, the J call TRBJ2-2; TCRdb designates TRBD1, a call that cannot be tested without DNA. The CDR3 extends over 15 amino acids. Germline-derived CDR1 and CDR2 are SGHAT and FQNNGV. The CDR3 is CASSLSFSGAGELFF.

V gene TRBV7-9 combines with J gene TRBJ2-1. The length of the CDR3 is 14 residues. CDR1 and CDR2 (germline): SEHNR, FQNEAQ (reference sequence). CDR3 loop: CASSLSGPSDEQFF.

CDR3 residues: CASSVRDSETQYF. The genes are TRBV13 and TRBJ2-5; TCRdb reports TRBD2, a call that lacks DNA to check it against. Germline loops: CDR1 PRHDT, CDR2 FYEKMQ (reference sequence). CDR3 length: 13 residues.

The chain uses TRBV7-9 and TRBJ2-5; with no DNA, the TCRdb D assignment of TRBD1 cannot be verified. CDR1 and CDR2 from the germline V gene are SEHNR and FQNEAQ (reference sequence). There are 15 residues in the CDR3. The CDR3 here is CASSLVDSSQETQYF. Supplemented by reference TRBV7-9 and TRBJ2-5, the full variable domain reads DTGVSQNPRHKITKRGQNVTFRCDPISEHNRLYWYRQTLGQGPEFLTYFQNEAQLEKSRLLSDRFSAERPKGSFSTLEIQRTEQGDSAMYLCASSLVDSSQETQYFGPGTRLLVL.

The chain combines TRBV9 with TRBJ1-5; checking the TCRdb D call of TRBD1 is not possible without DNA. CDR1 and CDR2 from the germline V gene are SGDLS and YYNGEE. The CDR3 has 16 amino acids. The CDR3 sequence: CASSASPRESNQPQHF.

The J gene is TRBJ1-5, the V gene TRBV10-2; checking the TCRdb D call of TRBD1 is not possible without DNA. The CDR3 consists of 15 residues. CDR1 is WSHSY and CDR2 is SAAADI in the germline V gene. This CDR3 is CASSEGTGFNQPQHF.

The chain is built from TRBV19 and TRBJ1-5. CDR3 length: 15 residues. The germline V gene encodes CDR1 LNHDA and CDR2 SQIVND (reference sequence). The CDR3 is CASSMDGHSNQPQHF.

CDR3 protein: CASSSLAMPYEQYF. The chain joins TRBV11-3 to TRBJ2-7; with no DNA, the TCRdb D assignment of TRBD1 cannot be verified. Per germline, CDR1 SGHNT and CDR2 YENEEA. CDR3 length: 14 amino acids.

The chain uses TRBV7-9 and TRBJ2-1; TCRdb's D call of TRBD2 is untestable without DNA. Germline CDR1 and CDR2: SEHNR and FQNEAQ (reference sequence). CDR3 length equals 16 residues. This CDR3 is CASSTVPLSSYNEQFF. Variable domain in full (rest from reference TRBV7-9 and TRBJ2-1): DTGVSQNPRHKITKRGQNVTFRCDPISEHNRLYWYRQTLGQGPEFLTYFQNEAQLEKSRLLSDRFSAERPKGSFSTLEIQRTEQGDSAMYLCASSTVPLSSYNEQFFGPGTRLTVL.

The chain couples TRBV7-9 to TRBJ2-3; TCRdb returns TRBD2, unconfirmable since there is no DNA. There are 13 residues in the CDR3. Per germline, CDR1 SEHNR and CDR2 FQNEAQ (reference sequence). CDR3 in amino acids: CASSLGGLDTQYF.

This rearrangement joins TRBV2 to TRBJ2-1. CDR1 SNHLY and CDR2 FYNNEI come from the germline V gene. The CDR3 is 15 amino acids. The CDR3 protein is CASSGAESSYNEQFF.

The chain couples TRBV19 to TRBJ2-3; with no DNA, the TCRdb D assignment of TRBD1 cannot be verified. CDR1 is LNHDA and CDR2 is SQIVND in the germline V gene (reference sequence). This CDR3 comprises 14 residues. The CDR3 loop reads CASSSGTGKDTQYF. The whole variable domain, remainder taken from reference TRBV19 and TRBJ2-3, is DGGITQSPKYLFRKEGQNVTLSCEQNLNHDAMYWYRQDPGQGLRLIYYSQIVNDFQKGDIAEGYSVSREKKESFPLTVTSAQKNPTAFYLCASSSGTGKDTQYFGPGTRLTVL.